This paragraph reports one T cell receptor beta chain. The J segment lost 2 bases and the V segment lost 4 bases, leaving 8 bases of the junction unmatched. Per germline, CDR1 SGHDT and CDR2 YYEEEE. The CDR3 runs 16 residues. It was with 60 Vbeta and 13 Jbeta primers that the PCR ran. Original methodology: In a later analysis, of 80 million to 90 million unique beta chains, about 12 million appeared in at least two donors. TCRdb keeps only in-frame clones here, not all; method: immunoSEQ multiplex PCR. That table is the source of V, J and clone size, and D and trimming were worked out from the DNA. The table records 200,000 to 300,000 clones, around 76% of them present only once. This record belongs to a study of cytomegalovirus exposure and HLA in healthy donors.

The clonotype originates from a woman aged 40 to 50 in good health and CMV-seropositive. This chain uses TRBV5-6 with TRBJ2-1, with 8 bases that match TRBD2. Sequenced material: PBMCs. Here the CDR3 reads CASSLLAGNAYNEQFF. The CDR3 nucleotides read TGTGCCAGCAGCCTATTAGCGGGGAACGCCTACAATGAGCAGTTCTTC.